The T cell receptor (beta chain) described here comes from a study of T-cell reconstitution after alpha-beta-depleted transplantation in children. Ten or more counts support this clonotype. V lost 4 bases to trimming and J lost 7 bases, with 10 bases between them. Germline lookup yields CDR1 MNHEY and CDR2 SMNVEV (reference sequence). The CDR3 runs 12 residues. Unique molecular identifiers were incorporated when the TCRbeta library was constructed. TCRdb processed the PCR reads anew with MiXCR; each CDR3 protein has one entry. The sample comprises 60,000 to 80,000 distinct CDR3 sequences, just under 7.5% of which are singletons, and 2% to 3% rests with the top ten.

The receptor's source is a human donor who donated a stem cell graft to a child with acute lymphoblastic leukemia. The chain uses TRBV27 and TRBJ1-2; D remains ambiguous. The specimen was PBMCs from the stem cell graft donor, collected from the stem cell graft. The CDR3: CASSSPLVGYTF. Written as DNA, the CDR3 is TGTGCCAGCAGTTCCCCCCTGGTTGGCTACACCTTC.